The 30 T cell receptor beta chains below all came from one sample that was sequenced in a study of T cell responses to AZD1222 COVID-19 vaccine. The method was immunoSEQ multiplex PCR; TCRdb's version includes in-frame clones alone and lacks a portion of them. The sample consists of around 130,000 clones, over 85% of them appearing once. This specimen consisted of peripheral blood, obtained on day 0 of AZD1222 vaccination. The origin of the receptors is an adult in good health.

This clone showed up just a few times. The J gene is TRBJ1-4, the V gene TRBV3-1 (or the pseudogene TRBV3-2), with 10 positions matching TRBD1. The germline V gene encodes CDR1 LGHDT and CDR2 YNNKEL (reference sequence). The CDR3 is 16 residues long. J was trimmed by 8 bases and V by 0 bases; bases with no gene match: 6. The CDR3 nucleotides read TGTGCCAGCAGCCAAGATCTAGGACAGGGGGACGAAAAACTGTTTTTT. Translated: CASSQDLGQGDEKLFF.

This sequence joins TRBV6-5 and TRBJ1-4; 8 bases are shared with TRBD1. This CDR3 has 13 amino acids. With 6 bases clipped from V and 8 bases from J, the junction kept 5 bases outside the gene matches. From germline, CDR1 is MNHEY and CDR2 SVGAGI. The CDR3 DNA reads TGTGCCAGCAGCCTACAGGGGGGCGAAAAACTGTTTTTT. It codes for CASSLQGGEKLFF.

On this clone itself: One end of the junction fails to match germline, which may point to a read error. The J gene is TRBJ2-7, the V gene TRBV6-5, with no clear D. The CDR3 is made up of 14 amino acids. The V gene's germline CDR1 is MNHEY and CDR2 SVGAGI. DNA of the CDR3: TGTGCCAGCAGCCGGGCCGGGTACTCCGACGAGCAGTACTTC. Translating it yields CASSRAGYSDEQYF.

The chain links TRBV10-3 to TRBJ1-1; unclear D gene. Germline V gene lookup returns CDR1 ENHRY and CDR2 SYGVKD. This CDR3 region has 15 residues. Trimming left V 1 base short and J 1 base short, with 10 bases between. In DNA, the CDR3 is TGTGCCATCAGTGAGTGGTCCACTCAGAACACTGAAGCTTTCTTT. Translation: CAISEWSTQNTEAFF.

This chain uses TRBV9 with TRBJ2-3; 9 bases fit TRBD2. Trimming cost V 3 bases and J 6 bases; bases outside gene matches: 14. The CDR3 runs to 17 residues. Germline CDR1 SGDLS, CDR2 YYNGEE. The CDR3 DNA reads TGTGCCAGCAGCGCCACTCTGGGCGCGGGGGGGCGTGATACGCAGTATTTT. It codes for CASSATLGAGGRDTQYF.

The chain is built from TRBV6-1 and TRBJ2-7; perhaps TRBD1 as D (6 bases). Germline CDR1 MNHNS, CDR2 SASEGT. The CDR3 is made up of 14 amino acids. Between the trimmed V and J ends, which lost 2 bases and 7 bases, there was a span of 15 bases. The CDR3 nucleotides read TGTGCCAGCAGTGAAAATCCACAGGGTCAGGAGCAGTACTTC. It encodes CASSENPQGQEQYF.

The gene calls are TRBV4-1 and TRBJ1-6; TRBD1 matches 8 bases. J was trimmed by 3 bases and V by 0 bases; bases with no gene match: 4. The CDR3 sequence is 17 residues long. Germline CDR1 reads MGHRA; CDR2 reads YSYEKL. The CDR3 region is CASSQDKGQVYNSPLHF. The CDR3 bases are TGCGCCAGCAGCCAAGATAAGGGACAGGTCTATAATTCACCCCTCCACTTT.

V gene TRBV6-5 combines with J gene TRBJ2-7; D is uncertain. Trimming stripped 5 bases from V and 3 bases from J, with 11 bases between. This CDR3 has 13 residues. The V gene's germline CDR1 is MNHEY and CDR2 SVGAGI. The CDR3: CASSPLRVYEQYF. The CDR3 DNA is TGTGCCAGCAGTCCCCTTAGAGTCTACGAGCAGTACTTC.

The DNA of the CDR3 is TGCGCCAGCAGCCGAGTGGACAGGATTAACTATGGCTACACCTTC. Translation: CASSRVDRINYGYTF. The genes are TRBV4-1 and TRBJ1-2, with 7 nucleotides matching TRBD1. J was trimmed by 1 base and V by 4 bases; bases with no gene match: 6. Germline V lookup: CDR1 MGHRA, CDR2 YSYEKL. The CDR3 sequence is 15 residues long.

This clone was seen just once. The gene calls are TRBV9 and TRBJ2-3, with D perhaps matching TRBD1 (6 bases). The germline V gene encodes CDR1 SGDLS and CDR2 YYNGEE. Trimming pared 4 bases from V and 6 bases from J, leaving 12 bases between. The CDR3 contains 13 residues. As DNA, the CDR3 is TGTGCCAGCAGCACAACAGGGCCCGATACGCAGTATTTT. It specifies CASSTTGPDTQYF. The full variable domain, with the rest looked up from reference TRBV9 and TRBJ2-3, is DSGVTQTPKHLITATGQRVTLRCSPRSGDLSVYWYQQSLDQGLQFLIQYYNGEERAKGNILERFSAQQFPDLHSELNLSSLELGDSALYFCASSTTGPDTQYFGPGTRLTVL.

J is TRBJ1-1 and V is TRBV5-1, with 9 bases that match TRBD1. This CDR3 is built from 13 residues. The V segment lost 4 bases and the J segment 6 bases; nucleotides outside the gene matches: 4. Germline-derived CDR1 and CDR2 are SGHRS and YFSETQ. In nucleotides, the CDR3 is TGCGCCAGCAGCCGGCGACAGGGGGCTGAAGCTTTCTTT. Amino acids: CASSRRQGAEAFF.

Only one count was recorded for this clone. This chain links TRBV5-1 with TRBJ1-1, with 7 bases lining up with TRBD1. Trimming at V came to 4 bases and at J to 5 bases, leaving 11 bases not matched to a gene. The germline V gene has CDR1 SGHRS and CDR2 YFSETQ. This CDR3 has 15 amino acids. The chain's CDR3 is CASSSDREVRTEAFF. The CDR3 coding sequence is TGCGCCAGCAGCAGCGACAGGGAGGTGAGGACTGAAGCTTTCTTT.

CDR3: CASSQNRVNTEAFF. The CDR3 DNA follows: TGCGCCAGCAGCCAAAACAGGGTGAACACTGAAGCTTTCTTT. The genes are TRBV4-1 and TRBJ1-1; TRBD1 is a possible D gene (6 bases). The CDR3 has 14 residues. V shed 2 bases and J shed 0 bases, with 7 bases lying between them. CDR1 and CDR2 from the germline V gene are MGHRA and YSYEKL.

This clone was found once. The gene calls are TRBV6-5 and TRBJ1-1; tentative D call: TRBD1 (5 bases). The V end was cut by 2 bases, the J end by 1 base, with 11 bases between. The CDR3 spans 15 residues. Looked up from germline, CDR1 is MNHEY and CDR2 is SVGAGI. The CDR3, as DNA: TGTGCCAGCAGTTACCAGGGAACCCAGAACACTGAAGCTTTCTTT. Amino acid sequence: CASSYQGTQNTEAFF.

The chain recombines TRBV6-5 with TRBJ1-5; 8 bases are a match to TRBD1. V dropped 2 bases and J dropped 7; count of bases not matched to a gene: 1. This CDR3 has 13 residues. Germline V gene sequence: CDR1 MNHEY, CDR2 SVGAGI. The CDR3 sequence is CASSYGDRQPQHF. In nucleotides, the CDR3 is TGTGCCAGCAGTTACGGGGACAGGCAGCCCCAGCATTTT.

This chain joins TRBV2 and TRBJ2-2; D may be TRBD2 (5 bases). Germline CDR1 and CDR2: SNHLY and FYNNEI. The CDR3 has 16 residues. Trimming left V 4 bases short and J 8 bases short, with 20 bases between. This chain's CDR3 is CASSGLASLATGELFF. The CDR3 DNA sequence: TGTGCCAGCAGTGGGTTAGCGAGTCTGGCTACTGGGGAGCTGTTTTTT.

V gene TRBV9 combines with J gene TRBJ1-2, with D uncertain. Looked up from germline, CDR1 is SGDLS and CDR2 is YYNGEE. The ends were cut back, 0 bases at V and 6 bases at J, with 12 bases in the middle. The CDR3 is 14 amino acids. The CDR3 DNA sequence: TGTGCCAGCAGCGTAGCTGGGCGCAGCCATGGCTACACCTTC. Amino acid sequence: CASSVAGRSHGYTF.

J is TRBJ2-1 and V is TRBV5-1, with 7 bases that match TRBD2. Germline trimming cut 0 bases from V and 0 bases from J; bases unmatched to any gene: 3. This CDR3 contains 16 residues. Germline V gene sequence: CDR1 SGHRS, CDR2 YFSETQ. The CDR3 loop is CASSLGRGSSYNEQFF. The DNA for the CDR3 is TGCGCCAGCAGCTTGGGGCGGGGGAGCTCCTACAATGAGCAGTTCTTC. The full variable domain, rest sourced from reference TRBV5-1 and TRBJ2-1, is KAGVTQTPRYLIKTRGQQVTLSCSPISGHRSVSWYQQTPGQGLQFLFEYFSETQRNKGNFPGRFSGRQFSNSRSEMNVSTLELGDSALYLCASSLGRGSSYNEQFFGPGTRLTVL.

This chain connects TRBV18 to TRBJ2-7; D is unclear. This CDR3 spans 13 amino acids. Germline V gene sequence: CDR1 KGHSH, CDR2 LQKENI. Trimming shortened V by 5 bases and J by 0 bases, and 8 bases separated the two germline ends. The CDR3 reads CASSNQPSYEQYF. The CDR3 nucleotides read TGTGCCAGCTCAAACCAGCCCTCCTACGAGCAGTACTTC.

The V and J genes are TRBV5-1 and TRBJ1-2; 7 bases are a match to TRBD1. V lost 0 bases, J lost 4 bases, and 6 bases stayed unmatched. Looked up from germline, CDR1 is SGHRS and CDR2 is YFSETQ. The CDR3 has 15 amino acids. CDR3 bases: TGCGCCAGCAGCTTGGACCCAGGGGGGAGCTATGGCTACACCTTC. This encodes CASSLDPGGSYGYTF.

V and J are TRBV10-3 and TRBJ2-2; 11 positions match TRBD1. This CDR3 spans 15 amino acids. Trimming at V came to 6 bases and at J to 3 bases, leaving 3 bases not matched to a gene. Germline CDR1 is ENHRY and CDR2 is SYGVKD. CDR3 DNA: TGTGCCATCAGCGGACAGGGGGCGGACACCGGGGAGCTGTTTTTT. This encodes CAISGQGADTGELFF.

The V call is TRBV11-3, the J call TRBJ1-1; 7 nucleotides agree with TRBD1. Per germline, CDR1 SGHNT and CDR2 YENEEA. The CDR3 is 12 residues long. The ends lost 7 bases at V and 6 bases at J; junction bases unmatched: 5. CDR3 residues: CASKGAGSEAFF. The CDR3 region has the DNA TGTGCCAGCAAGGGGGCAGGCTCTGAAGCTTTCTTT.

This clone was seen a few times. This chain links TRBV13 with TRBJ1-6; weak D call: TRBD1 (5 bases). The germline V gene encodes CDR1 PRHDT and CDR2 FYEKMQ (reference sequence). V lost 2 bases, J lost 10 bases, and 6 bases lay in between. This CDR3 comprises 12 residues. CDR3 DNA sequence: TGTGCCAGCAGCTTACGGGACTCACCCCTCCACTTT. This translates into CASSLRDSPLHF.

The chain is built from TRBV19 and TRBJ1-4, with D unresolved. CDR3 length: 15 residues. V shed 1 base and J shed 0 bases, with 6 bases lying between them. Germline V gives CDR1 LNHDA, CDR2 SQIVND (reference sequence). The CDR3 region is CASSIGVATNEKLFF. The CDR3 nucleotides are TGTGCCAGTAGTATAGGGGTTGCAACTAATGAAAAACTGTTTTTT.

In regard to this clone: Additional DNA sequences in this sample encode the identical CDR3. This chain's CDR3 is CASSQGYEQYF. The CDR3 region has the DNA TGTGCCAGCTCACAGGGCTACGAGCAGTACTTC. This chain joins TRBV18 and TRBJ2-7; the D is unclear. This CDR3 contains 11 residues. Germline loops: CDR1 KGHSH, CDR2 LQKENI. V was shortened by 4 bases and J by 3 bases, with 4 bases between the two germline ends.

The rearrangement links TRBV5-5 to TRBJ2-7; D not certain. The germline V and J ends were trimmed by 2 bases and 7 bases, with 7 bases remaining between them. Looked up from germline, CDR1 is SGHKS and CDR2 is YYEKEE (reference sequence). CDR3 length: 11 residues. This chain's CDR3 is CASSLVVEQYF. CDR3 nucleotides: TGTGCCAGCAGCTTAGTGGTGGAGCAGTACTTC.

This clone was seen once. The chain carries TRBV12-3 or TRBV12-4 and TRBJ1-1; the D is unclear. Trimming left V 4 bases short and J 2 bases short, with 8 bases between. The length of the CDR3 is 13 residues. The CDR3 DNA reads TGTGCCAGCAGTTCCGCAGGTAACACTGAAGCTTTCTTT. Translated, it gives CASSSAGNTEAFF.

The rearrangement links TRBV29-1 to TRBJ1-1; D unresolved. The CDR3 is made up of 11 amino acids. Germline CDR1 SQVTM, CDR2 ANQGSEA. The V end lost 5 bases, the J end lost 4 bases, and 8 bases lay between the germline ends. The CDR3 region has the DNA TGCAGCGTTTCTAGGGCCACTGAAGCTTTCTTT. The encoded protein is CSVSRATEAFF.

This chain uses TRBV4-2 with TRBJ2-7; D might be TRBD2 (5 bases). The CDR3 contains 17 residues. The V and J ends lost 1 base and 2 bases respectively, with 18 bases between them. Germline values: CDR1 LGHNA, CDR2 YNFKEQ. The CDR3 DNA sequence: TGTGCCAGCAGCCAAGGAGGCCGTGGAGGTGACCCCTACGAGCAGTACTTC. Translation gives CASSQGGRGGDPYEQYF.

The chain recombines TRBV5-1 with TRBJ2-3, with D possibly TRBD2 on 6 matching bases. This CDR3 is 13 amino acids long. V was pared by 2 bases and J by 3 bases, with 7 bases between. From germline, CDR1 is SGHRS and CDR2 YFSETQ. CDR3 region: CASSFSGTDTQYF. In nucleotides, the CDR3 is TGCGCCAGCAGCTTTAGCGGAACAGATACGCAGTATTTT.